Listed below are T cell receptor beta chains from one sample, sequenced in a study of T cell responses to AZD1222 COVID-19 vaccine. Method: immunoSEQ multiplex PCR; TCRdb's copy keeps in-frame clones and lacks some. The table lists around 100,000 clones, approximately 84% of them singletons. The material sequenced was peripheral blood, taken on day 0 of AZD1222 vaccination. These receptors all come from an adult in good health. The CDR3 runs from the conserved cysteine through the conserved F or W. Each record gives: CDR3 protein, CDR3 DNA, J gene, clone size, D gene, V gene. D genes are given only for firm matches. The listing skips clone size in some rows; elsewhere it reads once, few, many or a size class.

CDR3 protein: CASSLYPGGAQPQHF
CDR3 DNA: TGCGCCAGCAGCTTGTATCCAGGGGGCGCCCAGCCCCAGCATTTT
J gene: TRBJ1-5
clone size: NA
D gene: TRBD1
V gene: TRBV5-1

CDR3 protein: CASSQSSGALEGYTF
CDR3 DNA: TGTGCCAGCAGCCAAAGTTCAGGGGCCCTTGAGGGCTACACCTTC
J gene: TRBJ1-2
clone size: once
D gene: NA
V gene: TRBV3-1/TRBV3-2

CDR3 protein: CASSVQSFYGYTF
CDR3 DNA: TGTGCCAGCAGCGTACAGAGCTTCTATGGCTACACCTTC
J gene: TRBJ1-2
clone size: NA
D gene: NA
V gene: TRBV7-9

CDR3 protein: CASSPSGRGTEAFF
CDR3 DNA: TGTGCCAGCAGTCCTTCTGGGAGGGGCACTGAAGCTTTCTTT
J gene: TRBJ1-1
clone size: NA
D gene: NA
V gene: TRBV11-3

CDR3 protein: CASRGGNYGYTF
CDR3 DNA: TGTGCCAGCAGGGGCGGTAACTATGGCTACACCTTC
J gene: TRBJ1-2
clone size: NA
D gene: NA
V gene: TRBV6-6

CDR3 protein: CASRGTGGRETQYF
CDR3 DNA: TGTGCCAGCAGGGGGACAGGGGGACGGGAGACCCAGTACTTC
J gene: TRBJ2-5
clone size: NA
D gene: TRBD1
V gene: TRBV2

CDR3 protein: CASTVGPGNQPQHF
CDR3 DNA: TGTGCCAGCACCGTGGGGCCTGGCAATCAGCCCCAGCATTTT
J gene: TRBJ1-5
clone size: NA
D gene: NA
V gene: TRBV28

CDR3 protein: CAISEPGQGGYFGEQFF
CDR3 DNA: TGTGCCATCAGTGAACCGGGACAGGGCGGGTACTTCGGTGAGCAGTTCTTC
J gene: TRBJ2-1
clone size: NA
D gene: TRBD1
V gene: TRBV10-3

CDR3 protein: CASSFIGNTEAFF
CDR3 DNA: TGTGCCAGCAGTTTCATTGGGAACACTGAAGCTTTCTTT
J gene: TRBJ1-1
clone size: NA
D gene: NA
V gene: TRBV6-5

CDR3 protein: CASSDPGRGKEKLFF
CDR3 DNA: TGTGCCAGCAGCGACCCGGGAAGGGGGAAAGAAAAACTGTTTTTT
J gene: TRBJ1-4
clone size: NA
D gene: NA
V gene: TRBV28

CDR3 protein: CASSLGQGSYEQYF
CDR3 DNA: TGTGCCAGCAGCTTGGGACAGGGGAGCTACGAGCAGTACTTC
J gene: TRBJ2-7
clone size: NA
D gene: TRBD1
V gene: TRBV5-6

CDR3 protein: CASSPPGGTEAFF
CDR3 DNA: TGTGCCAGCAGTCCCCCGGGGGGCACTGAAGCTTTCTTT
J gene: TRBJ1-1
clone size: NA
D gene: NA
V gene: TRBV2

CDR3 protein: CASSQGSSSRGETQYF
CDR3 DNA: TGTGCCAGCAGCCAAGGATCTTCTTCCCGGGGGGAGACCCAGTACTTC
J gene: TRBJ2-5
clone size: NA
D gene: NA
V gene: TRBV3-1/TRBV3-2

CDR3 protein: CASSPGQETDTQYF
CDR3 DNA: TGCGCCAGCAGCCCGGGACAGGAGACAGATACGCAGTATTTT
J gene: TRBJ2-3
clone size: NA
D gene: TRBD1
V gene: TRBV5-1

CDR3 protein: CASRKGLTGTVTAMNSPLHF
CDR3 DNA: TGTGCCAGTAGGAAAGGCCTCACCGGGACAGTTACGGCTATGAATTCACCCCTCCACTTT
J gene: TRBJ1-6
clone size: few
D gene: TRBD1
V gene: TRBV19

CDR3 protein: CASSWEGGASSYNSPLHF
CDR3 DNA: TGTGCCAGCAGCTGGGAGGGAGGGGCGAGTTCCTATAATTCACCCCTCCACTTT
J gene: TRBJ1-6
clone size: NA
D gene: NA
V gene: TRBV5-8

CDR3 protein: CASSTDRGLASSYNSPLHF
CDR3 DNA: TGTGCCAGCAGCACCGACAGGGGTCTAGCGAGCTCCTATAATTCACCCCTCCACTTT
J gene: TRBJ1-6
clone size: NA
D gene: TRBD1
V gene: TRBV5-4

CDR3 protein: CASTYSGEQFF
CDR3 DNA: TGTGCCAGCACCTATAGTGGTGAGCAGTTCTTC
J gene: TRBJ2-1
clone size: NA
D gene: NA
V gene: TRBV7-8

CDR3 protein: CASSTQERQPQHF
CDR3 DNA: TGTGCCAGCAGCACGCAGGAGAGGCAGCCCCAGCATTTT
J gene: TRBJ1-5
clone size: few
D gene: NA
V gene: TRBV7-2

CDR3 protein: CASSSGGVRGPLHF
CDR3 DNA: TGTGCCAGCAGTTCGGGTGGGGTAAGGGGGCCCCTCCACTTT
J gene: TRBJ1-6
clone size: NA
D gene: NA
V gene: TRBV28

CDR3 protein: CASSFGDSGNTIYF
CDR3 DNA: TGCGCCAGCAGCTTCGGCGACTCTGGAAACACCATATATTTT
J gene: TRBJ1-3
clone size: NA
D gene: NA
V gene: TRBV5-1

CDR3 protein: CASSNAGPRNTGELFF
CDR3 DNA: TGTGCCAGCAGCAACGCCGGGCCACGGAACACCGGGGAGCTGTTTTTT
J gene: TRBJ2-2
clone size: NA
D gene: NA
V gene: TRBV21-1

CDR3 protein: CASSAQGLGNQPQHF
CDR3 DNA: TGTGCCAGCTCAGCCCAGGGTCTAGGCAATCAGCCCCAGCATTTT
J gene: TRBJ1-5
clone size: NA
D gene: NA
V gene: TRBV18

CDR3 protein: CASSGDVGNTIYF
CDR3 DNA: TGTGCCAGCAGTGGGGACGTTGGAAACACCATATATTTT
J gene: TRBJ1-3
clone size: NA
D gene: NA
V gene: TRBV2

CDR3 protein: CASSSPLGGGATYEQYF
CDR3 DNA: TGTGCCAGCAGCTCCCCTCTGGGCGGGGGGGCCACCTACGAGCAGTACTTC
J gene: TRBJ2-7
clone size: many
D gene: TRBD2
V gene: TRBV5-4

CDR3 protein: CAWSVGTGGDEQYF
CDR3 DNA: TGTGCCTGGAGTGTAGGAACAGGGGGAGACGAGCAGTACTTC
J gene: TRBJ2-7
clone size: NA
D gene: TRBD1
V gene: TRBV30

CDR3 protein: CASSTGTGETQYF
CDR3 DNA: TGTGCCAGTTCAACAGGGACTGGTGAGACCCAGTACTTC
J gene: TRBJ2-5
clone size: NA
D gene: NA
V gene: TRBV6-5

CDR3 protein: CASSLAGGPNTGELFF
CDR3 DNA: TGTGCCAGCAGCTTGGCTGGAGGACCGAACACCGGGGAGCTGTTTTTT
J gene: TRBJ2-2
clone size: NA
D gene: NA
V gene: TRBV5-4

CDR3 protein: CASSLKPPHTGELFF
CDR3 DNA: TGTGCCAGCAGTTTAAAGCCCCCCCACACCGGGGAGCTGTTTTTT
J gene: TRBJ2-2
clone size: NA
D gene: NA
V gene: TRBV27

CDR3 protein: CASTANYGYTF
CDR3 DNA: TGTGCCAGTACAGCTAACTATGGCTACACCTTC
J gene: TRBJ1-2
clone size: once
D gene: NA
V gene: TRBV2

CDR3 protein: CASSPALGQYRYEQYF
CDR3 DNA: TGTGCCAGCAGCCCTGCCTTGGGACAGTATCGCTACGAGCAGTACTTC
J gene: TRBJ2-7
clone size: NA
D gene: TRBD1
V gene: TRBV7-9

CDR3 protein: CASSYGGSSGNTIYF
CDR3 DNA: TGTGCCAGCAGTTACGGAGGAAGCTCTGGAAACACCATATATTTT
J gene: TRBJ1-3
clone size: NA
D gene: NA
V gene: TRBV6-2/TRBV6-3

CDR3 protein: CASSLGRGRGNEQFF
CDR3 DNA: TGTGCCAGCAGCTTAGGCCGGGGGCGGGGCAATGAGCAGTTCTTC
J gene: TRBJ2-1
clone size: few
D gene: NA
V gene: TRBV7-2

CDR3 protein: CASSQVETGVGYTF
CDR3 DNA: TGTGCCAGCAGCCAAGTTGAGACAGGGGTTGGCTACACCTTC
J gene: TRBJ1-2
clone size: few
D gene: TRBD1
V gene: TRBV3-1/TRBV3-2

CDR3 protein: CASSYNRDGTEAFF
CDR3 DNA: TGTGCCAGCAGTTACAACAGGGACGGCACTGAAGCTTTCTTT
J gene: TRBJ1-1
clone size: NA
D gene: NA
V gene: TRBV6-5

CDR3 protein: CASSLGRTGTNEKLFF
CDR3 DNA: TGCGCCAGCAGCTTGGGCCGGACAGGGACAAATGAAAAACTGTTTTTT
J gene: TRBJ1-4
clone size: NA
D gene: TRBD1
V gene: TRBV5-1

CDR3 protein: CASSLRGSHSYEQYF
CDR3 DNA: TGTGCCAGCAGCTTAAGGGGCTCCCACTCCTACGAGCAGTACTTC
J gene: TRBJ2-7
clone size: NA
D gene: NA
V gene: TRBV7-3

CDR3 protein: CASSTNFGNTIYF
CDR3 DNA: TGTGCCAGCAGCACAAATTTTGGAAACACCATATATTTT
J gene: TRBJ1-3
clone size: few
D gene: NA
V gene: TRBV7-2

CDR3 protein: CASGTGMNSNQPQHF
CDR3 DNA: TGTGCCAGCGGGACGGGGATGAATAGCAATCAGCCCCAGCATTTT
J gene: TRBJ1-5
clone size: NA
D gene: NA
V gene: TRBV7-9

CDR3 protein: CASSKDEGGREGSYNSPLHF
CDR3 DNA: TGTGCCAGCAGCAAAGACGAAGGTGGCAGGGAGGGCTCCTATAATTCACCCCTCCACTTT
J gene: TRBJ1-6
clone size: NA
D gene: NA
V gene: TRBV21-1

CDR3 protein: CATSDLHGGDRGADTQYF
CDR3 DNA: TGTGCCACCAGTGATTTGCACGGGGGGGACAGGGGCGCAGATACGCAGTATTTT
J gene: TRBJ2-3
clone size: NA
D gene: TRBD1
V gene: TRBV24-1

CDR3 protein: CASSPMGGGETQYF
CDR3 DNA: TGTGCCAGCAGCCCAATGGGCGGGGGAGAGACCCAGTACTTC
J gene: TRBJ2-5
clone size: NA
D gene: TRBD2
V gene: TRBV7-2

CDR3 protein: CASSIGLGYNEQFF
CDR3 DNA: TGTGCCAGTAGTATCGGCCTAGGATACAATGAGCAGTTCTTC
J gene: TRBJ2-1
clone size: NA
D gene: NA
V gene: TRBV19

CDR3 protein: CASSPQYTEAFF
CDR3 DNA: TGTGCCAGCAGCCCTCAGTATACTGAAGCTTTCTTT
J gene: TRBJ1-1
clone size: NA
D gene: NA
V gene: TRBV7-9

CDR3 protein: CAWRWGAGYEQYF
CDR3 DNA: TGTGCCTGGCGCTGGGGGGCGGGCTACGAGCAGTACTTC
J gene: TRBJ2-7
clone size: NA
D gene: NA
V gene: TRBV30

CDR3 protein: CASNSWGARTEAFF
CDR3 DNA: TGTGCCAGTAACTCCTGGGGGGCCCGGACTGAAGCTTTCTTT
J gene: TRBJ1-1
clone size: NA
D gene: NA
V gene: TRBV19

CDR3 protein: CASSLSNYNSPLHF
CDR3 DNA: TGTGCCAGTAGCCTCAGCAATTATAATTCACCCCTCCACTTT
J gene: TRBJ1-6
clone size: NA
D gene: NA
V gene: TRBV19

CDR3 protein: CASSLVGRTEAFF
CDR3 DNA: TGTGCCAGCAGCTTAGTTGGGCGCACTGAAGCTTTCTTT
J gene: TRBJ1-1
clone size: NA
D gene: NA
V gene: TRBV7-2

CDR3 protein: CASSPRTSMGYEQYF
CDR3 DNA: TGTGCCAGCAGCCCTAGGACTAGTATGGGCTACGAGCAGTACTTC
J gene: TRBJ2-7
clone size: NA
D gene: TRBD2
V gene: TRBV7-9

CDR3 protein: CATADRDTEAFF
CDR3 DNA: TGTGCCACCGCGGACAGGGACACTGAAGCTTTCTTT
J gene: TRBJ1-1
clone size: NA
D gene: TRBD1
V gene: TRBV24-1

CDR3 protein: CASSFSQGSNEKLFF
CDR3 DNA: TGTGCCAGCAGTTTTAGTCAGGGCAGTAATGAAAAACTGTTTTTT
J gene: TRBJ1-4
clone size: NA
D gene: NA
V gene: TRBV28

CDR3 protein: CAIRQEYNEQFF
CDR3 DNA: TGTGCCATCCGGCAGGAGTACAATGAGCAGTTCTTC
J gene: TRBJ2-1
clone size: NA
D gene: NA
V gene: TRBV10-3

CDR3 protein: CATSRDVQGGEQFF
CDR3 DNA: TGTGCCACCAGCAGAGATGTGCAGGGAGGTGAGCAGTTCTTC
J gene: TRBJ2-1
clone size: NA
D gene: NA
V gene: TRBV15

CDR3 protein: CASSPSGNRSPQHF
CDR3 DNA: TGTGCCAGCAGCCCCTCGGGTAATCGATCTCCCCAGCATTTT
J gene: TRBJ1-5
clone size: NA
D gene: NA
V gene: TRBV11-2